The next 22 T cell receptor beta chains were all read from a single sample in a study of T cells after yellow fever vaccination. TCRdb analysed the 5' RACE reads with MiXCR anew, one entry per CDR3 protein. The sample gives nearly 70,000 distinct CDR3 sequences, less than 8.5% of which show up once; approximately 35% is in the top ten. The sample consisted of CD8+ T cells sorted from PBMCs, taken roughly 47 days after the first yellow fever vaccination. Receptors were obtained from a man younger than 30 who received the YFV17D yellow fever vaccine.

There are a few counts of this clonotype. The V call is TRBV7-9, the J call TRBJ2-6; D tentatively fits TRBD1 or TRBD2 (6 bases each). CDR3 size: 13 residues. The germline V gene encodes CDR1 SEHNR and CDR2 FQNEAQ (reference sequence). With 9 bases removed from V and 2 bases from J, the gap between germline ends came to 8 bases. CDR3 nucleotide sequence: TGTGCCAGGGAGGGGGCTGGGGCCAACGTCCTGACTTTC. It encodes CAREGAGANVLTF. The full variable domain, in which reference TRBV7-9 and TRBJ2-6 provide the parts outside the CDR3, is DTGVSQNPRHKITKRGQNVTFRCDPISEHNRLYWYRQTLGQGPEFLTYFQNEAQLEKSRLLSDRFSAERPKGSFSTLEIQRTEQGDSAMYLCAREGAGANVLTFGAGSRLTVL.

This clonotype was detected ten times or more. This chain connects TRBV4-3 to TRBJ2-1, with D perhaps TRBD2 (6 bases). Germline CDR1 LGHNA, CDR2 YSLEER. Between the trimmed V and J ends, which lost 1 base and 6 bases, there was a span of 10 bases. This CDR3 region has 14 residues. The CDR3 coding sequence is TGCGCCAGCAGCCAAGTAGGAGGGGTCAATGAGCAGTTCTTC. Translated, it gives CASSQVGGVNEQFF.

The sample holds many counts of this clonotype. J is TRBJ2-3 and V is TRBV15; 11 nucleotides align to TRBD1. J gave up 3 bases and V 3 bases, and 8 bases lay outside the gene matches. The CDR3 has 17 residues. Germline V CDR1 and CDR2: LNHNV, YYDKDF (reference sequence). CDR3 region: CATSRDRGLPVTDTQYF. The CDR3, as DNA: TGTGCCACCAGCAGGGACAGGGGGCTTCCTGTTACAGATACGCAGTATTTT.

This clonotype appeared many times. The chain couples TRBV15 to TRBJ1-1, with unresolved D. The ends were cut back, 1 base at V and 0 bases at J, with 0 bases in the middle. The CDR3 covers 12 residues. Germline lookup yields CDR1 LNHNV and CDR2 YYDKDF (reference sequence). Written as DNA, the CDR3 is TGTGCCACCAGCAGAGTGAACACTGAAGCTTTCTTT. It yields the protein CATSRVNTEAFF. The full variable domain, rest sourced from reference TRBV15 and TRBJ1-1, is DAMVIQNPRYQVTQFGKPVTLSCSQTLNHNVMYWYQQKSSQAPKLLFHYYDKDFNNEADTPDNFQSRRPNTSFCFLDIRSPGLGDTAMYLCATSRVNTEAFFGQGTRLTVV.

Ten or more counts support this clonotype. The V call is TRBV12-3 or TRBV12-4, the J call TRBJ1-4; TRBD1 matches at 9 bases. The CDR3 spans 17 residues. V was clipped by 5 bases and J by 2 bases; unmatched bases: 9. CDR3 amino acids: CASSGDRDRATNEKLFF. The DNA for the CDR3 is TGTGCCAGCAGTGGTGACCGGGACAGGGCCACTAATGAAAAACTGTTTTTT.

This chain links TRBV6-5 with TRBJ2-7; 8 nucleotides align to TRBD2. The V gene end was trimmed by 10 bases and the J gene end by 3 bases; junction bases not matched to a gene: 23. The V gene's germline CDR1 is MNHEY and CDR2 SVGAGI. The CDR3 has 18 amino acids. The CDR3 spells CATNTHPKLGGGFYEQYF. The CDR3 bases are TGTGCCACCAATACCCATCCCAAGCTCGGCGGGGGGTTCTACGAGCAGTACTTC.

The table lists this clonotype with a few counts. This sequence joins TRBV4-1 and TRBJ2-3; no firm D call. CDR1 and CDR2 from the germline V gene are MGHRA and YSYEKL. The ends were cut back, 3 bases at V and 10 bases at J, with 11 bases in the middle. This CDR3 is 12 amino acids long. The CDR3 loop is CASSQSGMAQYF. The CDR3 DNA sequence: TGCGCCAGCAGCCAGTCTGGGATGGCGCAGTATTTT.

The rearrangement links TRBV4-2 to TRBJ2-1; D gene unclear. The CDR3 covers 15 residues. Trimming stripped 6 bases from V and 0 bases from J, with 12 bases between. Germline CDR1 is LGHNA and CDR2 is YNFKEQ. In DNA form, the CDR3 reads TGTGCCAGCAGACCCCGCCCCCTCTCCTACAATGAGCAGTTCTTC. Translation: CASRPRPLSYNEQFF.

The table lists this clonotype with a few counts. The chain employs TRBV6-2 or TRBV6-3 and TRBJ2-7; 7 bases agree with TRBD1. The CDR3 has 16 amino acids. V shed 6 bases, J shed 1 base, and the junction held 12 bases outside the gene matches. The germline CDR1 and CDR2 sequences are MNHEY and SVGEGT. CDR3 loop: CASSAPRQGTSYEQYF. CDR3 bases: TGTGCCAGCAGCGCCCCCCGACAGGGCACATCCTACGAGCAGTACTTC.

The chain is built from TRBV6-5 and TRBJ2-1; D not resolved. This CDR3 contains 18 residues. The V gene's germline CDR1 is MNHEY and CDR2 SVGAGI. Between the trimmed V and J ends, which lost 0 bases and 4 bases, there was a span of 19 bases. The CDR3 DNA reads as TGTGCCAGCAGTTACTCTTTGGTGGCGCTGGGCGCTTACAATGAGCAGTTCTTC. Protein sequence: CASSYSLVALGAYNEQFF.

This clonotype was seen at least ten times. The CDR3 loop is CASSTDGAGYYGYTF. In DNA form, the CDR3 reads TGTGCCAGCAGTACAGACGGTGCGGGGTACTATGGCTACACCTTC. The V and J genes are TRBV12-3 or TRBV12-4 and TRBJ1-2; D not resolved. The V gene lost 5 bases and the J gene lost 3 bases, with 16 bases spanning the gap. The CDR3 has 15 amino acids.

This chain connects TRBV20-1 to TRBJ2-7; 12 bases are a match to TRBD2. After removal of 3 bases from V and 4 bases from J, the junction contained 4 bases not matched to a gene. Germline lookup yields CDR1 DFQATT and CDR2 SNEGSKA (reference sequence). This CDR3 region has 14 residues. The CDR3 region is CSASLAGGRYEQYV. For the CDR3, the DNA is TGCAGTGCTAGTCTAGCGGGGGGGCGATACGAGCAGTACGTC.

This clonotype was recorded at least ten times. This chain uses TRBV19 with TRBJ2-7, with D possibly TRBD2 on 5 matching bases. In germline, CDR1 is LNHDA, CDR2 SQIVND (reference sequence). This CDR3 is 13 amino acids long. Trimming pared 5 bases from V and 0 bases from J, leaving 8 bases between. The CDR3 bases are TGTGCCAGTAGTGAGGGCGTCTCCTACGAGCAGTACGTC. This translates into CASSEGVSYEQYV.

The sample holds many counts of this clonotype. V and J are TRBV6-2 or TRBV6-3 and TRBJ2-1, with 8 nucleotides matching TRBD1. With 5 bases clipped from V and 2 bases from J, the junction kept 2 bases outside the gene matches. In germline, CDR1 is MNHEY, CDR2 SVGEGT. This CDR3 is built from 14 residues. The CDR3 loop is CASSDRGPYNEQFF. CDR3 coding DNA: TGTGCCAGCAGTGACAGGGGCCCCTACAATGAGCAGTTCTTC.

This clonotype was detected many times. The chain recombines TRBV3-1 with TRBJ2-3; no clear D. The V and J ends lost 0 bases and 5 bases respectively, with 6 bases between them. The germline gives CDR1 LGHDT, CDR2 YNNKEL (reference sequence). The CDR3 consists of 13 residues. DNA for the CDR3: TGTGCCAGCAGCCAAGATAGGGTAGATACGCAGTATTTT. It encodes CASSQDRVDTQYF.

This clonotype was counted many times. This chain links TRBV19 with TRBJ2-1, with D possibly being TRBD1 (6 bases). The ends were cut back, 5 bases at V and 12 bases at J, with 17 bases in the middle. CDR3 size: 13 residues. The germline V gene has CDR1 LNHDA and CDR2 SQIVND (reference sequence). CDR3 bases: TGTGCCAGTAGTGTCGGGACACTACTTACGCAGTTCTTC. Translation gives CASSVGTLLTQFF.

This clonotype has more than one count but fewer than ten. The V and J genes are TRBV6-5 and TRBJ1-1; D ambiguous. CDR3 length: 16 amino acids. Trimming removed 6 bases from V and 1 base from J, with 18 bases in between. Per the germline V gene, CDR1 is MNHEY and CDR2 is SVGAGI. The DNA for the CDR3 is TGTGCCAGCAGCCTTAGGTTAGGGTACACGAACACTGAAGCTTTCTTT. Its protein is CASSLRLGYTNTEAFF.

This chain connects TRBV29-1 to TRBJ2-7, with TRBD2 as a possible D gene (6 bases). Germline-derived CDR1 and CDR2 are SQVTM and ANQGSEA. The V and J ends lost 2 bases and 0 bases respectively, with 14 bases between them. This CDR3 has 15 amino acids. CDR3 loop: CSVETSTDNSYEQYF. CDR3 DNA: TGCAGCGTTGAAACTAGCACAGATAACTCCTACGAGCAGTACTTC.

At least ten counts were recorded for this clonotype. The rearrangement links TRBV2 to TRBJ2-7, with 7 bases aligning to TRBD1. CDR3 size: 14 residues. The ends lost 6 bases at V and 2 bases at J; junction bases unmatched: 7. Germline CDR1 reads SNHLY; CDR2 reads FYNNEI. CDR3 DNA: TGTGCCAGCAGCCCCCGGGACAGCCCCTACGAGCAGTACTTC. It yields the protein CASSPRDSPYEQYF.

The chain is built from TRBV9 and TRBJ2-7; 11 nucleotides align to TRBD2. Germline values: CDR1 SGDLS, CDR2 YYNGEE. The V segment lost 4 bases and the J segment 3 bases; nucleotides outside the gene matches: 9. The length of the CDR3 is 16 residues. The CDR3, as DNA: TGTGCCAGCAGCACCTCACTAGCGGGGGCCCACTACGAGCAGTACTTC. Protein product: CASSTSLAGAHYEQYF.

This clonotype occurred many times. The chain has TRBV12-3 or TRBV12-4 and TRBJ1-1, with TRBD1 as a possible D gene (6 bases). This CDR3 is 15 amino acids long. The V gene lost 8 bases and the J gene lost 2 bases, with 18 bases spanning the gap. CDR3 coding DNA: TGTGCCAGCCAGCCCAGATCGGACAGAAACACTGAAGCTTTCTTT. Translation gives CASQPRSDRNTEAFF.

This clonotype was picked up many times. V gene TRBV6-5 combines with J gene TRBJ2-7; TRBD1 might be the D (5 bases). Germline CDR1 MNHEY, CDR2 SVGAGI. The V end lost 6 bases, the J end lost 3 bases, and 9 bases lay between the germline ends. This CDR3 is built from 12 residues. Here the CDR3 reads CASSSDNYEQYV. The CDR3 nucleotides are TGTGCCAGCAGCTCGGACAACTACGAGCAGTACGTC.